The entry below describes one T cell receptor (beta chain). Its antigen is undetermined. The germline CDR1 and CDR2 sequences are SGHTA and FQGNSA. CDR3 length: 16 residues. V lost 2 bases to trimming and J lost 5 bases; unmatched junction nucleotides: 9. The data were obtained in a study of T cell responses to AZD1222 COVID-19 vaccine. The study's findings and limits: There were mostly white British donors and more females than males, and clonal diversity was possibly underestimated. Dominant at 160-218 and 743-854, vaccine-associated CD4 TCRs also spanned spike. Baseline serostatus was positive in only a handful of AZD1222 recipients. The breadth and depth of Spike-specific TCRs increased once two AZD1222 doses had been given.

Assay: immunoSEQ multiplex PCR; the TCRdb copy retains only in-frame clones and omits some. The sample records 120,000 or so clones, roughly 90% being singletons. The J gene is TRBJ2-7, the V gene TRBV7-2, with 10 bases aligning to TRBD2. Here the sequenced sample was peripheral blood, taken on day 0 of AZD1222 vaccination. This TCR was sampled from an adult in good health. The CDR3 DNA reads as TGTGCCAGCAGCTTAAGACGGGCTAGCGGGAGACACGAGCAGTACTTC. Residues: CASSLRRASGRHEQYF.